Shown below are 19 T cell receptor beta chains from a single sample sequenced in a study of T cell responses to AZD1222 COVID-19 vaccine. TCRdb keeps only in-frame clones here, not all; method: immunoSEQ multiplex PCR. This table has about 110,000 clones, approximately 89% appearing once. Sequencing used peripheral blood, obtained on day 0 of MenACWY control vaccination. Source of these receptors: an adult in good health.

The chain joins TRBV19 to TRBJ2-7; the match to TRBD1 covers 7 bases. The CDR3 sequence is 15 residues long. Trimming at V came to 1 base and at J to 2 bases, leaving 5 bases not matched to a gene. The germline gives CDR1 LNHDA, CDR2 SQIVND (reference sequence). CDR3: CASSIGQGRTYEQYF. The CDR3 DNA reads TGTGCCAGTAGTATAGGACAGGGACGGACCTACGAGCAGTACTTC. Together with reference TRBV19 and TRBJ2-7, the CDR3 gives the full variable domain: DGGITQSPKYLFRKEGQNVTLSCEQNLNHDAMYWYRQDPGQGLRLIYYSQIVNDFQKGDIAEGYSVSREKKESFPLTVTSAQKNPTAFYLCASSIGQGRTYEQYFGPGTRLTVT.

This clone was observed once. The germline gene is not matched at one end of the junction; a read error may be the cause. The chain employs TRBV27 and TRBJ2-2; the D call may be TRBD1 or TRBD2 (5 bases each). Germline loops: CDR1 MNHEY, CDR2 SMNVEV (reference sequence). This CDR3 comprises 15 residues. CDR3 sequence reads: CASSLSGTYTGELFF. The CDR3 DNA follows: TGTGCCAGCAGTCTATCCGGGACCTACACCGGGGAGCTGTTTTTT.

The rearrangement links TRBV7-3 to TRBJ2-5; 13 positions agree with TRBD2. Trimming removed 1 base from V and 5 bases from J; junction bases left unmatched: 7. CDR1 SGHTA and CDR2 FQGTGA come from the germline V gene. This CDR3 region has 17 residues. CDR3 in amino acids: CASSLIGLAGEMETQYF. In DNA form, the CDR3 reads TGTGCCAGCAGCTTAATTGGACTAGCGGGGGAAATGGAGACCCAGTACTTC.

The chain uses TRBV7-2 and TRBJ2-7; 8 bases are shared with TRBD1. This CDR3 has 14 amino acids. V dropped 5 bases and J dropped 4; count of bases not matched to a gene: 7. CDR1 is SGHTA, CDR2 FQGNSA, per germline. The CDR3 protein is CASSTRQGTYEQYF. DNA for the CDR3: TGTGCCAGCAGCACGCGACAGGGGACATACGAGCAGTACTTC.

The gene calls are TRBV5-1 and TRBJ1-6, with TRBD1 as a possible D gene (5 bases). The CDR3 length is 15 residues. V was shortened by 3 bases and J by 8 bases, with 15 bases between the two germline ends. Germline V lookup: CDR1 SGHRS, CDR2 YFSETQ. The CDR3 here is CASSSSGTRDSPLHF. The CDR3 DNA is TGCGCCAGCAGCTCGTCCGGGACTAGAGATTCACCCCTCCACTTT.

The CDR3 DNA reads as TGCGCCAGCAGTCCGGACAGGGCTTATGGCTACACCTTC. This codes for CASSPDRAYGYTF. The J gene is TRBJ1-2, the V gene TRBV5-1, with 8 nucleotides matching TRBD1. Losses at the gene ends were 5 bases for V and 5 bases for J; bases not matched to a gene: 5. Germline CDR1 and CDR2: SGHRS and YFSETQ. The CDR3 covers 13 residues. The variable domain in full, with the rest retrieved from reference TRBV5-1 and TRBJ1-2, is KAGVTQTPRYLIKTRGQQVTLSCSPISGHRSVSWYQQTPGQGLQFLFEYFSETQRNKGNFPGRFSGRQFSNSRSEMNVSTLELGDSALYLCASSPDRAYGYTFGSGTRLTVV.

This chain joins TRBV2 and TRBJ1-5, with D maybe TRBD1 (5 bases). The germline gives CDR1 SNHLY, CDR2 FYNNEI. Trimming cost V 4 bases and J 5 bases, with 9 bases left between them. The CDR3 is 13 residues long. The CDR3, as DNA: TGTGCCAGCAGTGTCCCAGGGTATCAGCCCCAGCATTTT. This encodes CASSVPGYQPQHF.

For the CDR3, the DNA is TGTGCCAGCAGCCCTGGGACAGGGCTTAACTATGGCTACACCTTC. Translating it yields CASSPGTGLNYGYTF. The chain combines TRBV7-2 with TRBJ1-2; 9 nucleotides align to TRBD1. J gave up 1 base and V 5 bases, and 5 bases lay outside the gene matches. The CDR3 is 15 residues long. The germline V gene has CDR1 SGHTA and CDR2 FQGNSA.

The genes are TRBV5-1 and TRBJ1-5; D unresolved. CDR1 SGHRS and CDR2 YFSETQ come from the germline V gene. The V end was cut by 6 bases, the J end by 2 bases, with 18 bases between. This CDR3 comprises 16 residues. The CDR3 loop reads CASTLPLGRGNQPQHF. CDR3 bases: TGCGCCAGCACTCTACCTTTGGGCCGAGGCAATCAGCCCCAGCATTTT.

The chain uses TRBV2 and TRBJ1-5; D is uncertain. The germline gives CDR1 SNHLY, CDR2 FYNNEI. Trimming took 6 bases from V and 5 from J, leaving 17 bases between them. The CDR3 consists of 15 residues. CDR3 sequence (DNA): TGTGCCAGCAGCGCCTCGGGTACCGGGGATCAGCCCCAGCATTTT. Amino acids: CASSASGTGDQPQHF.

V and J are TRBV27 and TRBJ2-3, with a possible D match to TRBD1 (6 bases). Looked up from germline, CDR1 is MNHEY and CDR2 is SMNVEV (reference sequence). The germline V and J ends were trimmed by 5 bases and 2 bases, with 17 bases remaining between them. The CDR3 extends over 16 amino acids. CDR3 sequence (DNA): TGTGCCAGCAGTCCCTGGGACATTCAGCTCACAGATACGCAGTATTTT. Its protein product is CASSPWDIQLTDTQYF.

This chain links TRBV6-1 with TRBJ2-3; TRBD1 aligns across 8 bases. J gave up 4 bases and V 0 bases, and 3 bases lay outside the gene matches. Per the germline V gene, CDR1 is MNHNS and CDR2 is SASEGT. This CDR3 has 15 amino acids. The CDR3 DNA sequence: TGTGCCAGCAGTGAAGCTCCAGGGGGCGCAGATACGCAGTATTTT. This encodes CASSEAPGGADTQYF.

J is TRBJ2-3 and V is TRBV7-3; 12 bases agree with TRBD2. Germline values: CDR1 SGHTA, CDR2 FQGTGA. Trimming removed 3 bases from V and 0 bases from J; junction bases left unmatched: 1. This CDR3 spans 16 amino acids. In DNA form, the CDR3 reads TGTGCCAGCAGCTTGGGGACTAGCGGGAGCACAGATACGCAGTATTTT. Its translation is CASSLGTSGSTDTQYF.

This CDR3 is CASSQEAGTPGETYEQYF. The CDR3 region has the DNA TGCGCCAGCAGCCAAGAGGCCGGGACACCGGGGGAAACCTACGAGCAGTACTTC. V usage is TRBV4-1 and J usage is TRBJ2-7; D could derive from TRBD1 or TRBD2 (6 bases each). This CDR3 region has 18 residues. Trimming left V 0 bases short and J 2 bases short, with 20 bases between. Germline V CDR1 and CDR2: MGHRA, YSYEKL.

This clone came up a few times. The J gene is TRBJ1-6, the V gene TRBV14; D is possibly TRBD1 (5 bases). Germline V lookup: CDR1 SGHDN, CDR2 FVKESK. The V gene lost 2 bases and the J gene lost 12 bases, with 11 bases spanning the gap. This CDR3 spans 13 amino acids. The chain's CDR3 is CASSQQGPGPLHF. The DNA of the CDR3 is TGTGCCAGCAGCCAACAGGGCCCTGGACCCCTCCACTTT.

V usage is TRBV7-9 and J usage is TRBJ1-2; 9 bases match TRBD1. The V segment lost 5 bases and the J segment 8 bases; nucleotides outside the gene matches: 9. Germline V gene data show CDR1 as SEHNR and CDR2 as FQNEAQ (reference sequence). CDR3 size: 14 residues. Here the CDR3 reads CASSPSGTGFGYTF. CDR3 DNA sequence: TGTGCCAGCAGCCCGTCCGGGACAGGGTTCGGCTACACCTTC.

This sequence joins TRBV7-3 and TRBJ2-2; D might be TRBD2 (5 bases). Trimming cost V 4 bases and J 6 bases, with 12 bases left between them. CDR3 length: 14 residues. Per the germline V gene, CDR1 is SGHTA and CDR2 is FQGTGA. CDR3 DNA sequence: TGTGCCAGCAGCTCCTATGAGGGCCCCGGGGAGCTGTTTTTT. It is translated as CASSSYEGPGELFF.

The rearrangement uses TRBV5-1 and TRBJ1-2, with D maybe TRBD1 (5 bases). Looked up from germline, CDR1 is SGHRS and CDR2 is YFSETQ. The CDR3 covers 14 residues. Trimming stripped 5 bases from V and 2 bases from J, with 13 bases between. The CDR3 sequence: CASRLGQGNYGYTF. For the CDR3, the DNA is TGCGCCAGCAGACTGGGGCAGGGAAACTATGGCTACACCTTC.

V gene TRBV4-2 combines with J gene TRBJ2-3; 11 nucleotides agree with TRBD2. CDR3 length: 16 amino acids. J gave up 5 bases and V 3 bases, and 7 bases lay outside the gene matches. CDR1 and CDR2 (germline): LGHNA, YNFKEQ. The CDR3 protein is CASSQSSGGAVDTQYF. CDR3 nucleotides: TGTGCCAGCAGCCAGAGTAGCGGGGGGGCCGTAGATACGCAGTATTTT.